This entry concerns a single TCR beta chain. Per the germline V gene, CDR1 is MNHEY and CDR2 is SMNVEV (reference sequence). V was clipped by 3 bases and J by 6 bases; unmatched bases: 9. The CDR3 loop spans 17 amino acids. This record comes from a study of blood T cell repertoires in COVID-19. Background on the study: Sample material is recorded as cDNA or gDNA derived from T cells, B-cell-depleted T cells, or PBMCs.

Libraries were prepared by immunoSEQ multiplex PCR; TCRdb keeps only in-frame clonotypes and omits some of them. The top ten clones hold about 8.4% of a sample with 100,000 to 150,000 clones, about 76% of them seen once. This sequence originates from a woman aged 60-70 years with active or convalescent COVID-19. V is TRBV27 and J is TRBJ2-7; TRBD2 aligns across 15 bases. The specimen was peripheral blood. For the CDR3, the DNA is TGTGCCAGCAGTTTCCTCGGGACTAGCGGGAGGACGGGCGAGCAGTACTTC. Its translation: CASSFLGTSGRTGEQYF.